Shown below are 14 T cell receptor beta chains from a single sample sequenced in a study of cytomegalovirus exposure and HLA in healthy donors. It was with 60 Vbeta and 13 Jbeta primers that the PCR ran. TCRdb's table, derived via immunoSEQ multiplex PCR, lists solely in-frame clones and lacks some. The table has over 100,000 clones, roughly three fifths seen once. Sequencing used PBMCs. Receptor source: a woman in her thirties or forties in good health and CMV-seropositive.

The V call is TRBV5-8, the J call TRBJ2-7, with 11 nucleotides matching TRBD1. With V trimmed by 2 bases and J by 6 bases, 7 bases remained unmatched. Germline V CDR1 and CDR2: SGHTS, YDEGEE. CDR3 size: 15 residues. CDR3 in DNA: TGTGCCAGCAGCTTCACGGACAGGGGGCGCAGCGAGCAGTACTTC. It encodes CASSFTDRGRSEQYF.

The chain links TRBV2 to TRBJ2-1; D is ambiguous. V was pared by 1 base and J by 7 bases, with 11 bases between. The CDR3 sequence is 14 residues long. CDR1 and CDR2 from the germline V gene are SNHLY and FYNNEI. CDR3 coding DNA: TGTGCCAGCAGTGAAGGGGCAGGTCGGAATGAGCAGTTCTTC. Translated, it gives CASSEGAGRNEQFF. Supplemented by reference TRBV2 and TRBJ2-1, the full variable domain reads EPEVTQTPSHQVTQMGQEVILRCVPISNHLYFYWYRQILGQKVEFLVSFYNNEISEKSEIFDDQFSVERPDGSNFTLKIRSTKLEDSAMYFCASSEGAGRNEQFFGPGTRLTVL.

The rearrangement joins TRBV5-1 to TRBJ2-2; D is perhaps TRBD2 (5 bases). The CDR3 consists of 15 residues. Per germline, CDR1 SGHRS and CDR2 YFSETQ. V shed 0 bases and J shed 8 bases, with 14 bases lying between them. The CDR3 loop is CASSLAPKAAGELFF. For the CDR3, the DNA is TGCGCCAGCAGCTTGGCCCCAAAAGCGGCGGGGGAGCTGTTTTTT.

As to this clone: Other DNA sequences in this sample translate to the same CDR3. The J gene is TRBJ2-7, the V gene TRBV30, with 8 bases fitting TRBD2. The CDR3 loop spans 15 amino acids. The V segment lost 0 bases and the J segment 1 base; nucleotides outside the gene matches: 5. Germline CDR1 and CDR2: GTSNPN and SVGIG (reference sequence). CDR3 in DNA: TGTGCCTGGAGTGTCTCGCGGGGGGCGTCCTACGAGCAGTACTTC. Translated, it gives CAWSVSRGASYEQYF.

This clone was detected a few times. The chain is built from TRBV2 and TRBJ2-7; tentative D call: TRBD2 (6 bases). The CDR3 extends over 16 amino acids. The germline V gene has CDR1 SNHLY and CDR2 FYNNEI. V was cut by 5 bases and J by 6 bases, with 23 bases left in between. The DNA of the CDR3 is TGTGCCAGCAGTCTTAGCGGTTCTTACGGGACGGTCGAGCAGTACTTC. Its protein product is CASSLSGSYGTVEQYF.

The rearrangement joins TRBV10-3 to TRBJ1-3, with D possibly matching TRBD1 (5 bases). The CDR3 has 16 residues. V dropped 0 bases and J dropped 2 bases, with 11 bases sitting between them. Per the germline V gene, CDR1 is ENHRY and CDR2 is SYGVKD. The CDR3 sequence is CAISESEGTTGNTIYF. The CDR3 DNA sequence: TGTGCCATCAGTGAGTCAGAGGGGACTACTGGAAACACCATATATTTT.

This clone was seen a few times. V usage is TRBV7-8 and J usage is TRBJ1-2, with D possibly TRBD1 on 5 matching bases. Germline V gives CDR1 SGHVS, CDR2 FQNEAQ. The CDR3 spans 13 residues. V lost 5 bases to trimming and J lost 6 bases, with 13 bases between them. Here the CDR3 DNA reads TGTGCCAGCAGCCAAACAGGCGTCGATGGCTACACCTTC. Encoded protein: CASSQTGVDGYTF.

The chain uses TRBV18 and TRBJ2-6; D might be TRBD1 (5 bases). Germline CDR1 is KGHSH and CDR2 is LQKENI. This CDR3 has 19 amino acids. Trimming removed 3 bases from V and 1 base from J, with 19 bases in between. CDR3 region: CASSPAQGRVYSGANVLTF. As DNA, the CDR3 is TGTGCCAGCTCACCCGCACAAGGCAGGGTTTATTCTGGGGCCAACGTCCTGACTTTC.

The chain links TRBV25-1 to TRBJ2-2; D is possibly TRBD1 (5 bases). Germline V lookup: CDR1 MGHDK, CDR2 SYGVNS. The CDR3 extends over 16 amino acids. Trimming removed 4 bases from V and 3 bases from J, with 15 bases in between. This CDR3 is CASSVVVSRDTGELFF. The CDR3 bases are TGTGCCAGCAGTGTCGTCGTGAGCAGGGACACCGGGGAGCTGTTTTTT.

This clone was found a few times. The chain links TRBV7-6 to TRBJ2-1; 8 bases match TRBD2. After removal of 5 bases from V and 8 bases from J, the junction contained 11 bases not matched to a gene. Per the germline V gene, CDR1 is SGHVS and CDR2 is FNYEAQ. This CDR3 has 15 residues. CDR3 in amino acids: CASSLDGAGVDEQFF. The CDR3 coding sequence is TGTGCCAGCAGCCTAGACGGAGCGGGAGTAGATGAGCAGTTCTTC.

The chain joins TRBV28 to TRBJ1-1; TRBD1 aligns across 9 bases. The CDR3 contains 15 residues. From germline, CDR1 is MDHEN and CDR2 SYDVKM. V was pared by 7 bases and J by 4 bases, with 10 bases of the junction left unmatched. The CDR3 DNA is TGTGCCAGCACCTCCGGGGGACAGGGTATCACTGAAGCTTTCTTT. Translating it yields CASTSGGQGITEAFF.

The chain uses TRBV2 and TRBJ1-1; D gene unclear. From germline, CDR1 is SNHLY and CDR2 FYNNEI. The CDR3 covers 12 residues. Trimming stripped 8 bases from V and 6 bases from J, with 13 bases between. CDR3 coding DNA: TGTGCCAGCGGGGAGGGTCCGGCTGAAGCTTTCTTT. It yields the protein CASGEGPAEAFF.

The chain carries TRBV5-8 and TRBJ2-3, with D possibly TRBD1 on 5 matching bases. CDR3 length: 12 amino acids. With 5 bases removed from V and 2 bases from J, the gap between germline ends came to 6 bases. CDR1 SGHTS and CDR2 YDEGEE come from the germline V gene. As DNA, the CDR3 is TGTGCCAGCAGGGACAACACAGATACGCAGTATTTT. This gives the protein CASRDNTDTQYF.

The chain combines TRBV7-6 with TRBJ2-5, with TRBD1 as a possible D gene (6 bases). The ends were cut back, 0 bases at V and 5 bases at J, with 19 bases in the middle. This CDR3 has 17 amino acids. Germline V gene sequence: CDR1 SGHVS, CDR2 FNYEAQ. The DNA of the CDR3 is TGTGCCAGCAGCTTAGCGACGACAGGAGGAGGCTTGGAGACCCAGTACTTC. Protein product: CASSLATTGGGLETQYF.